The 9 T cell receptor beta chains below come from one sample, sequenced in a study of early stage breast cancer tumors. The assay was immunoSEQ multiplex PCR, and TCRdb's table has in-frame clones only and misses some. The table includes some 72,000 clones, 70% to 85% detected once. Sequencing input: blood. These receptors all stem from a person aged 55 to 75 with breast cancer.

The V gene is TRBV9, the J gene TRBJ1-2, with 7 bases matching TRBD1. Germline lookup yields CDR1 SGDLS and CDR2 YYNGEE. V shed 3 bases and J 4 bases; nucleotides not matched to a gene: 12. The CDR3 is made up of 16 amino acids. CDR3 protein: CASSALGTAESYGYTF. CDR3 sequence (DNA): TGTGCCAGCAGCGCCCTGGGGACAGCGGAATCCTATGGCTACACCTTC.

The rearrangement joins TRBV7-9 to TRBJ2-7; 9 bases line up with TRBD1. The germline V gene encodes CDR1 SEHNR and CDR2 FQNEAQ (reference sequence). The length of the CDR3 is 16 residues. The trim removed 5 bases at V and 5 bases at J, leaving 13 bases unmatched. The CDR3 region has the DNA TGTGCCAGCAGCATTGGGACAGGGTTAGGGTTCGACGAGCAGTACTTC. Amino acid sequence: CASSIGTGLGFDEQYF.

Regarding this clone: At one end the junction does not follow the germline gene, possibly because of a read error. The rearrangement uses TRBV5-1 and TRBJ2-1, with TRBD1 identical over 10 bases. Germline V CDR1 and CDR2: SGHRS, YFSETQ. The CDR3 spans 16 residues. The CDR3 here is CASSLGPGTGDNEQFF. In nucleotides, the CDR3 is TGCGCCAGCAGTTTGGGCCCCGGGACAGGGGACAATGAGCAGTTCTTC.

This sequence joins TRBV11-3 and TRBJ2-2; D possibly corresponds to TRBD2 (5 bases). Germline lookup yields CDR1 SGHNT and CDR2 YENEEA. This CDR3 is 15 amino acids long. Trimming left V 5 bases short and J 4 bases short, with 14 bases between. The chain's CDR3 is CASSAGSGGTGELFF. CDR3 in DNA: TGTGCCAGCAGCGCGGGCTCGGGCGGCACCGGGGAGCTGTTTTTT.

The CDR3 region has the DNA TGTGCCAGCAGACAGACAGGGGGCGCCTCACCTTTCTTT. As protein: CASRQTGGASPFF. The rearrangement uses TRBV25-1 and TRBJ1-1, with 10 bases aligning to TRBD1. This CDR3 comprises 13 residues. V was clipped by 6 bases and J by 12 bases; unmatched bases: 10. Germline V gene sequence: CDR1 MGHDK, CDR2 SYGVNS.

The chain recombines TRBV7-3 with TRBJ2-5; D is unresolved. The CDR3 loop spans 12 amino acids. CDR1 SGHTA and CDR2 FQGTGA come from the germline V gene. V was cut by 3 bases and J by 4 bases, with 6 bases left in between. DNA of the CDR3: TGTGCCAGCAGCTTGCTAGGAGAGACCCAGTACTTC. Translation: CASSLLGETQYF.

The chain links TRBV5-1 to TRBJ2-7; TRBD1 agrees at 9 bases. This CDR3 has 13 residues. Germline V CDR1 and CDR2: SGHRS, YFSETQ. V shed 4 bases and J 6 bases; nucleotides not matched to a gene: 5. CDR3 nucleotides: TGCGCCAGCAGCGTGACAGGGGGTGGCGAGCAGTACTTC. This codes for CASSVTGGGEQYF.

The CDR3 DNA reads as TGTGCCACCAGCAGAGAGGGACAGGGGCCGAATCAGCCCCAGCATTTT. Encoded protein: CATSREGQGPNQPQHF. The chain recombines TRBV15 with TRBJ1-5; 10 nucleotides align to TRBD1. This CDR3 spans 16 amino acids. The ends lost 0 bases at V and 4 bases at J; junction bases unmatched: 3. Looked up from germline, CDR1 is LNHNV and CDR2 is YYDKDF (reference sequence).

This chain connects TRBV18 to TRBJ2-3, with TRBD2 matching over 9 bases. Looked up from germline, CDR1 is KGHSH and CDR2 is LQKENI. The length of the CDR3 is 16 residues. Trimming removed 5 bases from V and 1 base from J; junction bases left unmatched: 7. The CDR3 DNA reads as TGTGCCAGCTCAGAGCGTAGCGGGGGAGGCACAGATACGCAGTATTTT. It is translated as CASSERSGGGTDTQYF.